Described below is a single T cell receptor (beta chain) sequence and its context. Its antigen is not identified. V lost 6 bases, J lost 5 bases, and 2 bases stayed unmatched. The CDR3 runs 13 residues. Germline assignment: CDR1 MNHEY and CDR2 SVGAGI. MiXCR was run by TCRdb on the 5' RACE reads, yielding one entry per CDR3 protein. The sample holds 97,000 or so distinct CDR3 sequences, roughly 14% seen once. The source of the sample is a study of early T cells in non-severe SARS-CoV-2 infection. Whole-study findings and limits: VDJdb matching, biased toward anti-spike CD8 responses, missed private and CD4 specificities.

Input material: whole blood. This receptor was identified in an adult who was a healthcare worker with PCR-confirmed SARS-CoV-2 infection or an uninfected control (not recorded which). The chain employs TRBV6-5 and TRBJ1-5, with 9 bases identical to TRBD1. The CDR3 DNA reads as TGTGCCAGCAGCCGGGACAGGGATCAGCCCCAGCATTTT. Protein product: CASSRDRDQPQHF.